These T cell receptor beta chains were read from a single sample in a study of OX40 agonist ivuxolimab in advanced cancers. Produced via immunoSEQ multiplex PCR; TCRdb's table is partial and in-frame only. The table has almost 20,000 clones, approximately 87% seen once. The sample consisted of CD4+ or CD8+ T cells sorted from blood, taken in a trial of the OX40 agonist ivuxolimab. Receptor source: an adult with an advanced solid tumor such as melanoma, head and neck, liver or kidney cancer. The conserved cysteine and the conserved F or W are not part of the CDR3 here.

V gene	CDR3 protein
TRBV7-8	ASSSQAGRMNTEAF
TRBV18	ASSPDDRASEAF
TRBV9	ASSAQGHTEAF
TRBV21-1	ANRVRGTDGYT
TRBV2	ASTPGGARQPQH
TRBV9	ASSSTSGTYSYGYT
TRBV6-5	ASAIGKGGTEAF
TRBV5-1	ASSLAVGSSYEQY
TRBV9	ASSVGADNSPLH
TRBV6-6	ASSYINEQY
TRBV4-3	ASSQVRTGGSYGYT
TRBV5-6	ASNLGPGWTARHSYEQY
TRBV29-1	SVGTGVSDTQY
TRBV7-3	ASSPDRVNEQF
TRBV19	ASSIRQVNEKLF
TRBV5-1	ASSLVYGADRVTEAF
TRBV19	ASSGGGLIAEKLF
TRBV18	ASSPLISLSYEQY
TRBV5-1	ASSMTSGNNEQF
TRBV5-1	ASSLVSWEGYNEQF
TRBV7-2	ASSLAGTGGQYEQY
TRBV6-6	ASLQRETQY
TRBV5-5	ASSRDRGSDTQY
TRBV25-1	ASGFGLNEQF
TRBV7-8	ASSLARYTEAF
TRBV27	ASSWDSLYNEQF
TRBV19	ASSRGLGESTNEKLF
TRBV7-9	ASSLEAASYGYT
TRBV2	ASSEAQGWAYEQY
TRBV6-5	ASSFRTSGSVDTQY
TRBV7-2	ASSLDRFGGNTIY
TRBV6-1	ASNPGQGATIQY
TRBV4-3	ASSQDMGDISGTDTQY
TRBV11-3	ASSPGTPGGELF